Presented here are 31 T cell receptor beta chains from one specimen sequenced in a study of blood T cell repertoires in COVID-19. TCRdb's table, derived via immunoSEQ multiplex PCR, lists solely in-frame clones and lacks some. The repertoire holds around 180,000 clones, with 70% to 90% as singletons. Sample: peripheral blood. The receptors derive from a man aged 65 to 85 with active or convalescent COVID-19.

The rearrangement joins TRBV7-9 to TRBJ1-6; D is perhaps TRBD1 (5 bases). The CDR3 has 19 residues. Germline CDR1 SEHNR, CDR2 FQNEAQ (reference sequence). Trimming took 0 bases from V and 7 from J, leaving 22 bases between them. The CDR3 loop is CASSLATATSILPNSPLHF. CDR3 in DNA: TGTGCCAGCAGCTTAGCGACAGCTACATCCATTCTTCCGAATTCACCCCTCCACTTT.

CDR3 in DNA: TGTGCCAGCTCACTGGGGACAGGGAATAGCAATCAGCCCCAGCATTTT. Amino acids: CASSLGTGNSNQPQHF. The J gene is TRBJ1-5, the V gene TRBV18; 9 bases are shared with TRBD1. This CDR3 region has 16 residues. The V gene end was trimmed by 4 bases and the J gene end by 0 bases; junction bases not matched to a gene: 4. CDR1 KGHSH and CDR2 LQKENI come from the germline V gene. Supplemented by reference TRBV18 and TRBJ1-5, the full variable domain reads NAGVMQNPRHLVRRRGQEARLRCSPMKGHSHVYWYRQLPEEGLKFMVYLQKENIIDESGMPKERFSAEFPKEGPSILRIQQVVRGDSAAYFCASSLGTGNSNQPQHFGDGTRLSIL.

J is TRBJ2-1 and V is TRBV14; 7 nucleotides align to TRBD2. J lost 8 bases, V lost 3 bases, and 10 bases had no gene match. Germline CDR1 SGHDN, CDR2 FVKESK. This CDR3 is 15 amino acids long. CDR3 nucleotide sequence: TGTGCCAGCAGCCAGCCGGGACTAAGTTCGGATGAGCAGTTCTTC. Translating it yields CASSQPGLSSDEQFF.

The DNA of the CDR3 is TGTGCCAGCAGCTTAGTCGGGCAGGGGTTGGCCAAAAACATTCAGTACTTC. It yields the protein CASSLVGQGLAKNIQYF. V and J are TRBV7-9 and TRBJ2-4, with a tentative D call TRBD1 (6 bases). Germline lookup yields CDR1 SEHNR and CDR2 FQNEAQ (reference sequence). The ends were cut back, 1 base at V and 1 base at J, with 14 bases in the middle. CDR3 size: 17 residues. The complete variable domain, with remaining parts taken from reference TRBV7-9 and TRBJ2-4, reads DTGVSQNPRHKITKRGQNVTFRCDPISEHNRLYWYRQTLGQGPEFLTYFQNEAQLEKSRLLSDRFSAERPKGSFSTLEIQRTEQGDSAMYLCASSLVGQGLAKNIQYFGAGTRLSVL.

This clone was seen a single time. Germline is not matched at one junction end, which may reflect a read error. Additional DNA sequences in this sample encode the identical CDR3. The chain joins TRBV28 to TRBJ2-7, with TRBD1 identical over 9 bases. The CDR3 has 14 amino acids. Looked up from germline, CDR1 is MDHEN and CDR2 is SYDVKM. The CDR3 loop reads CASRGTGPSYEQYF. CDR3 sequence (DNA): TGTGCCAGCAGGGGGACAGGGCCCTCCTACGAACAGTACTTC. The full variable domain, rest sourced from reference TRBV28 and TRBJ2-7, is DVKVTQSSRYLVKRTGEKVFLECVQDMDHENMFWYRQDPGLGLRLIYFSYDVKMKEKGDIPEGYSVSREKKERFSLILESASTNQTSMYLCASRGTGPSYEQYFGPGTRLTVT.

The chain combines TRBV5-8 with TRBJ1-2; TRBD1 matches 8 bases. Looked up from germline, CDR1 is SGHTS and CDR2 is YDEGEE. Trimming removed 2 bases from V and 7 bases from J; junction bases left unmatched: 10. The CDR3 is made up of 15 amino acids. CDR3 loop: CASSFLDRAGAGYTF. The CDR3 DNA is TGTGCCAGCAGCTTCCTGGACAGGGCCGGGGCTGGCTACACCTTC.

V is TRBV11-2 and J is TRBJ2-1; 12 positions match TRBD2. Germline V lookup: CDR1 SGHAT, CDR2 FQNNGV. The junction had 14 bases not matched to a gene; V was cut back by 4 bases and J by 13 bases. The CDR3 contains 16 residues. The CDR3 DNA reads TGTGCCAGCAGCTCCTTAGTGTCAGGACTAGCGGGGTTTCAGTTCTTC. This sequence encodes CASSSLVSGLAGFQFF.

This clone has only a few counts. The chain carries TRBV14 and TRBJ1-2; a possible D gene is TRBD1 (5 bases). The CDR3 contains 14 residues. Trimming took off 4 bases at V and 7 bases at J, with 16 bases between the two ends. Germline values: CDR1 SGHDN, CDR2 FVKESK. The CDR3 spells CASSPRAWGSGYTF. The CDR3 nucleotides read TGTGCCAGCAGCCCCAGGGCCTGGGGTTCTGGCTACACCTTC.

The chain carries TRBV28 and TRBJ1-5; D is ambiguous. Per germline, CDR1 MDHEN and CDR2 SYDVKM. V was clipped by 7 bases and J by 0 bases, with 10 bases between them. This CDR3 is 14 amino acids long. CDR3 coding DNA: TGTGCCAGCAACAGAGCTTATAGCAATCAGCCCCAGCATTTT. It codes for CASNRAYSNQPQHF. Looking up the rest from reference TRBV28 and TRBJ1-5 gives the full variable domain: DVKVTQSSRYLVKRTGEKVFLECVQDMDHENMFWYRQDPGLGLRLIYFSYDVKMKEKGDIPEGYSVSREKKERFSLILESASTNQTSMYLCASNRAYSNQPQHFGDGTRLSIL.

V is TRBV4-3 and J is TRBJ1-2, with a tentative D call TRBD1 (6 bases). The V and J ends lost 2 bases and 3 bases respectively, with 10 bases between them. From germline, CDR1 is LGHNA and CDR2 YSLEER. The CDR3 loop spans 14 amino acids. Here the CDR3 DNA reads TGCGCCAGCAGCCAACAGGGGAGGGACTATGGCTACACCTTC. It encodes CASSQQGRDYGYTF.

The rearrangement uses TRBV7-9 and TRBJ1-1; no definite D call. CDR3 length equals 12 residues. The germline gives CDR1 SEHNR, CDR2 FQNEAQ (reference sequence). Trimming took off 3 bases at V and 11 bases at J, with 13 bases between the two ends. The CDR3 is CASSFNREGAFF. Written as DNA, the CDR3 is TGTGCCAGCAGCTTTAATCGGGAAGGGGCTTTCTTT.

A note on this clone: The junction and the germline gene differ at one end; a read error may be behind it. The rearrangement uses TRBV14 and TRBJ2-7, with D maybe TRBD1 (6 bases). Germline V CDR1 and CDR2: SGHDN, FVKESK. This CDR3 has 10 residues. CDR3: CASSHPGQHF. The CDR3 DNA reads TGTGCCAGCAGCCACCCGGGACAACACTTC.

The chain couples TRBV28 to TRBJ1-5, with TRBD1 matching over 10 bases. Germline V lookup: CDR1 MDHEN, CDR2 SYDVKM. The CDR3 contains 14 residues. Trimming cost V 8 bases and J 3 bases; bases outside gene matches: 4. The chain's CDR3 is CASGGQGNNQPQHF. CDR3 DNA: TGTGCCAGCGGGGGACAGGGGAACAATCAGCCCCAGCATTTT.

The chain carries TRBV6-5 and TRBJ1-1; D ambiguous. Trimming cost V 6 bases and J 0 bases, with 11 bases left between them. From germline, CDR1 is MNHEY and CDR2 SVGAGI. CDR3 length equals 14 residues. As DNA, the CDR3 is TGTGCCAGCAGGCCCGGTGACATGAACACTGAAGCTTTCTTT. Amino acid sequence: CASRPGDMNTEAFF.

The V gene is TRBV27, the J gene TRBJ1-2; 9 bases are shared with TRBD1. Germline lookup yields CDR1 MNHEY and CDR2 SMNVEV (reference sequence). V shed 7 bases, J shed 0 bases, and the junction held 12 bases outside the gene matches. The CDR3 covers 17 residues. The CDR3 sequence: CASTRRWTGVPNYGYTF. The DNA of the CDR3 is TGTGCCAGCACCCGCCGCTGGACAGGGGTCCCTAACTATGGCTACACCTTC.

The chain is built from TRBV15 and TRBJ2-7; 9 nucleotides align to TRBD1. The CDR3 is 15 residues long. Germline assignment: CDR1 LNHNV and CDR2 YYDKDF (reference sequence). The ends lost 1 base at V and 6 bases at J; junction bases unmatched: 7. The CDR3 DNA sequence: TGTGCCACCAGCAGAGTACAAGACAGGGGGGGCGAGCAGTACTTC. It specifies CATSRVQDRGGEQYF. The full variable domain, with the rest looked up from reference TRBV15 and TRBJ2-7, is DAMVIQNPRYQVTQFGKPVTLSCSQTLNHNVMYWYQQKSSQAPKLLFHYYDKDFNNEADTPDNFQSRRPNTSFCFLDIRSPGLGDTAMYLCATSRVQDRGGEQYFGPGTRLTVT.

The chain couples TRBV6-2 or TRBV6-3 to TRBJ2-3; a weak D match, TRBD2 (6 bases). V lost 7 bases to trimming and J lost 2 bases, with 16 bases between them. Germline assignment: CDR1 MNHEY and CDR2 SVGEGT. The CDR3 has 15 amino acids. The CDR3 protein is CASIPRVAVTDTQYF. CDR3 nucleotides: TGTGCCAGCATCCCCAGGGTAGCGGTCACAGATACGCAGTATTTT.

J is TRBJ1-6 and V is TRBV19, with D unclear. The CDR3 is made up of 14 amino acids. Trimming cost V 6 bases and J 6 bases, with 12 bases left between them. CDR1 is LNHDA and CDR2 is SQIVND in the germline V gene (reference sequence). Here the CDR3 DNA reads TGTGCCAGTAGGGGTCCGGGATCTAATTCACCCCTCCACTTT. Its protein is CASRGPGSNSPLHF. The complete variable domain, with remaining parts taken from reference TRBV19 and TRBJ1-6, reads DGGITQSPKYLFRKEGQNVTLSCEQNLNHDAMYWYRQDPGQGLRLIYYSQIVNDFQKGDIAEGYSVSREKKESFPLTVTSAQKNPTAFYLCASRGPGSNSPLHFGNGTRLTVT.

In its sample, this clone was seen once. This chain links TRBV5-1 with TRBJ2-5; 7 bases fit TRBD1. V was pared by 5 bases and J by 5 bases, with 9 bases of the junction left unmatched. This CDR3 has 14 amino acids. CDR1 and CDR2 (germline): SGHRS, YFSETQ. The CDR3 nucleotides read TGCGCCAGCAGGCGTACAGGGGCCCGGGAGACCCAGTACTTC. This gives the protein CASRRTGARETQYF.

The CDR3 here is CASSFLDTQYF. The CDR3 DNA sequence: TGTGCCAGCAGTTTTCTAGATACGCAGTATTTT. The rearrangement links TRBV12-3 or TRBV12-4 to TRBJ2-3; D is ambiguous. The CDR3 loop spans 11 amino acids. V was clipped by 3 bases and J by 5 bases, with 3 bases between them.

This clone was found a few times. The rearrangement links TRBV27 to TRBJ1-5; D might be TRBD1 (5 bases). The CDR3 loop spans 14 amino acids. Trimming removed 3 bases from V and 4 bases from J, with 10 bases in between. Germline CDR1 is MNHEY and CDR2 is SMNVEV (reference sequence). DNA for the CDR3: TGTGCCAGCAGTTTGTCTGGGGGGAATCAGCCCCAGCATTTT. Translating gives CASSLSGGNQPQHF.

The chain recombines TRBV10-3 with TRBJ2-1, with 7 positions matching TRBD2. The ends lost 6 bases at V and 5 bases at J; junction bases unmatched: 7. The CDR3 contains 14 residues. CDR1 and CDR2 from the germline V gene are ENHRY and SYGVKD. CDR3 loop: CAIRSSGLDNEQFF. DNA of the CDR3: TGTGCCATCAGATCTAGCGGACTAGACAATGAGCAGTTCTTC.

This chain uses TRBV5-4 with TRBJ1-1; a possible D gene is TRBD1 (6 bases). The CDR3 totals 14 residues. Trimming removed 3 bases from V and 4 bases from J, with 13 bases in between. Germline V CDR1 and CDR2: SGHNT, YYREEE (reference sequence). The CDR3: CASSWGRGGTEAFF. DNA for the CDR3: TGTGCCAGCAGCTGGGGACGAGGGGGCACTGAAGCTTTCTTT.

The J gene is TRBJ2-4, the V gene TRBV5-1, with 8 bases fitting TRBD1. Trimming cost V 4 bases and J 5 bases; bases outside gene matches: 5. CDR1 and CDR2 from the germline V gene are SGHRS and YFSETQ. The CDR3 length is 14 residues. This chain's CDR3 is CASSRRTGQNIQYF. CDR3 coding DNA: TGCGCCAGCAGCCGGCGGACAGGGCAAAACATTCAGTACTTC.

The gene calls are TRBV11-2 and TRBJ2-5; 7 bases line up with TRBD1. The CDR3 loop spans 14 amino acids. V shed 3 bases and J 2 bases; nucleotides not matched to a gene: 3. CDR1 is SGHAT and CDR2 is FQNNGV in the germline V gene. The CDR3 loop is CASSFQGVQETQYF. In DNA, the CDR3 is TGTGCCAGCAGCTTTCAGGGGGTTCAAGAGACCCAGTACTTC.

This clone has only a few counts. The chain joins TRBV11-2 to TRBJ2-3; 7 bases fit TRBD2. Germline trimming cut 0 bases from V and 3 bases from J; bases unmatched to any gene: 3. This CDR3 spans 15 amino acids. Per the germline V gene, CDR1 is SGHAT and CDR2 is FQNNGV. The CDR3 sequence is CASSLDQRGTDTQYF. CDR3 DNA sequence: TGTGCCAGCAGCTTAGACCAGCGGGGAACAGATACGCAGTATTTT.

This sequence joins TRBV5-1 and TRBJ1-2; 7 bases line up with TRBD1. The CDR3 totals 13 residues. Trimming took 4 bases from V and 2 from J; bases not matched to a gene: 2. Germline CDR1 SGHRS, CDR2 YFSETQ. This CDR3 reads CASSEGANYGYTF. As DNA, the CDR3 is TGCGCCAGCAGCGAGGGGGCGAACTATGGCTACACCTTC.

The chain uses TRBV5-1 and TRBJ2-5; 9 bases match TRBD2. There are 13 residues in the CDR3. J was trimmed by 4 bases and V by 2 bases; bases with no gene match: 0. CDR1 and CDR2 from the germline V gene are SGHRS and YFSETQ. CDR3 nucleotide sequence: TGCGCCAGCAGCTTAGCGGGGGGAGAGACCCAGTACTTC. It specifies CASSLAGGETQYF. The full variable domain, with the rest looked up from reference TRBV5-1 and TRBJ2-5, is KAGVTQTPRYLIKTRGQQVTLSCSPISGHRSVSWYQQTPGQGLQFLFEYFSETQRNKGNFPGRFSGRQFSNSRSEMNVSTLELGDSALYLCASSLAGGETQYFGPGTRLLVL.

The rearrangement links TRBV11-2 to TRBJ1-6; a possible D gene is TRBD1 (5 bases). Germline V gives CDR1 SGHAT, CDR2 FQNNGV. V gave up 1 base and J gave up 7 bases, with 5 bases separating them. This CDR3 comprises 13 residues. The DNA of the CDR3 is TGTGCCAGCAGCTTAGCAGGGAATTCACCCCTCCACTTT. This translates into CASSLAGNSPLHF.

The sample holds one count of this clone. The chain recombines TRBV16 with TRBJ1-1; 7 bases match TRBD1. With V trimmed by 5 bases and J by 0 bases, 6 bases remained unmatched. The CDR3 has 15 residues. Germline-derived CDR1 and CDR2 are KGHSY and FQNENV. The CDR3 DNA sequence: TGTGCCAGCAGCGCAACGACAGGGATGAACACTGAAGCTTTCTTT. The encoded protein is CASSATTGMNTEAFF.

This clone has more than one count but fewer than ten. The V gene is TRBV4-3, the J gene TRBJ2-1; no clear D gene. V lost 0 bases and J 0 bases, leaving 6 bases between the germline ends. The germline V gene encodes CDR1 LGHNA and CDR2 YSLEER. The CDR3 contains 15 residues. The CDR3 protein is CASSQDRVSYNEQFF. The CDR3 DNA reads TGCGCCAGCAGCCAAGACCGGGTCTCCTACAATGAGCAGTTCTTC.